These T cell receptor beta chains were read from a single sample in a study of CD8 T cells in Susac syndrome. TCRdb recomputed calls from the immunoSEQ multiplex PCR reads with MiXCR, one row per CDR3 protein. Here the sample spans fewer than 250,000 distinct CDR3 sequences, 80% to 95% being singletons. Sequencing input: CD8+ T cells from PBMCs. Source of these receptors: a human donor with multiple sclerosis. CDR3s include the opening cysteine and the closing phenylalanine or tryptophan. D genes are given only for firm matches. Clone size is given for some rows only: seen once, a few or many times, or a class if the clone is expanded.

J	D	V	size	CDR3	DNA
TRBJ1-1	.	TRBV6-6	.	CASSFSTEAFF	TGTGCCAGCAGTTTCAGTACTGAAGCTTTCTTT
TRBJ2-7	.	TRBV4-2	.	CASSQVEGDAYEQYF	TGTGCCAGCAGCCAAGTTGAGGGAGATGCCTACGAGCAGTACTTC
TRBJ1-5	.	TRBV5-1	.	CASSPGSRNQPQHF	TGCGCCAGCAGCCCAGGGTCCCGCAATCAGCCCCAGCATTTT
TRBJ2-2	.	TRBV6-5	.	CASSPGAPRVLLFF	TGTGCCAGCAGCCCAGGGGCACCCCGGGTTCTGCTGTTTTTT
TRBJ1-1	TRBD1	TRBV30	.	CAWSVGQGVTEAFF	TGTGCCTGGAGTGTGGGGCAGGGGGTCACTGAAGCTTTCTTT
TRBJ2-7	TRBD1	TRBV5-8	.	CASNPGQGLSYEQYF	TGTGCCAGCAACCCGGGACAGGGGCTCTCCTACGAGCAGTACTTC
TRBJ2-5	.	TRBV6-1	.	CASSEIWVRQETQYF	TGTGCCAGCAGTGAGATCTGGGTCAGACAAGAGACCCAGTACTTC
TRBJ2-7	TRBD1	TRBV20-1	few	CSAPRQGHEQYF	TGCAGTGCCCCTAGACAGGGCCACGAGCAGTACTTC
TRBJ2-1	.	TRBV20-1	.	CSAMDGGTYDEQFF	TGCAGTGCTATGGACGGAGGAACCTATGATGAGCAGTTCTTC
TRBJ2-1	.	TRBV7-6	.	CASSFGGGSNEQFF	TGTGCCAGCAGCTTTGGTGGGGGAAGCAATGAGCAGTTCTTC
TRBJ2-3	.	TRBV12-3/TRBV12-4	.	CASSDAPVTQYF	TGTGCCAGCAGTGACGCCCCGGTTACGCAGTATTTT
TRBJ1-2	.	TRBV19	.	CASTAEGLGYTF	TGTGCCAGTACCGCGGAGGGGTTAGGCTACACCTTC
TRBJ2-3	.	TRBV25-1	.	CASSDWDSTDTQYF	TGTGCCAGCAGTGATTGGGACAGCACAGATACGCAGTATTTT
TRBJ2-5	.	TRBV29-1	.	CSVERETQYF	TGCAGCGTTGAACGGGAGACCCAGTACTTC
TRBJ2-7	TRBD1	TRBV6-2/TRBV6-3	.	CASSYLNPGQAIIYYEQYF	TGTGCCAGCAGTTACTTGAACCCGGGACAGGCGATCATCTACTACGAGCAGTACTTC
TRBJ1-3	.	TRBV27	.	CASSQSSGNTIYF	TGTGCCAGCAGTCAGAGCTCTGGAAACACCATATATTTT
TRBJ2-1	TRBD2	TRBV13	.	CASSSTGRGIYNEQFF	TGTGCCAGCAGCTCGACTGGGCGGGGGATCTACAATGAGCAGTTCTTC
TRBJ2-2	.	TRBV5-6	.	CASSLIPGTTVWAGELFF	TGTGCCAGCAGCCTAATCCCCGGGACAACAGTATGGGCCGGGGAGCTGTTTTTT
TRBJ2-7	TRBD1	TRBV6-5	.	CASSRRTGSYEQYF	TGTGCCAGCAGTCGCCGGACAGGGTCCTACGAGCAGTACTTC
TRBJ1-2	.	TRBV5-4	.	CASSPAGSYNYGYTF	TGTGCCAGCAGCCCCGCGGGCAGTTATAACTATGGCTACACCTTC
TRBJ2-7	.	TRBV12-3/TRBV12-4	.	CASSFGSYEQYF	TGTGCCAGCAGCTTTGGCTCCTACGAGCAGTACTTC
TRBJ2-1	.	TRBV4-2	once	CASSKEGASGEQFF	TGTGCCAGCTCCAAGGAGGGGGCTAGCGGGGAGCAGTTCTTC
TRBJ2-1	.	TRBV7-9	.	CASSSILYNEQFF	TGTGCCAGCAGCTCGATCTTATACAATGAGCAGTTCTTC
TRBJ2-2	TRBD2	TRBV4-3	.	CASSSGTSGLEGLFF	TGCGCCAGCAGCTCGGGAACTAGCGGGCTGGAGGGGCTGTTTTTT
TRBJ2-7	.	TRBV5-6	.	CASSSVLYEQYF	TGTGCCAGCAGCTCAGTACTCTACGAGCAGTACTTC
TRBJ1-1	.	TRBV5-6	.	CASSLAAGEAFF	TGTGCCAGCAGCTTGGCCGCAGGGGAAGCTTTCTTT
TRBJ1-6	TRBD1	TRBV6-2/TRBV6-3	.	CASSHPVGQGSFYNSPLHF	TGTGCCAGCAGTCATCCCGTGGGACAGGGGTCCTTCTATAATTCACCCCTCCACTTT
TRBJ1-1	TRBD1	TRBV29-1	.	CSVEGTGGSPEAFF	TGCAGCGTTGAAGGGACAGGGGGCAGCCCTGAAGCTTTCTTT
TRBJ1-6	.	TRBV7-9	.	CASSALDYNSPLHF	TGTGCCAGCAGCGCCCTGGACTATAATTCACCCCTCCACTTT
TRBJ2-5	.	TRBV5-1	.	CASRDSDAGRRETQYF	TGCGCCAGCAGAGACTCTGATGCGGGCCGACGAGAGACCCAGTACTTC
TRBJ1-5	TRBD1	TRBV7-9	.	CASSQFQGGHFNQPQHF	TGTGCCAGCAGCCAATTTCAGGGGGGCCATTTCAATCAGCCCCAGCATTTT
TRBJ1-2	.	TRBV5-1	.	CASKGNNNSYGYTF	TGCGCCAGCAAGGGGAATAACAATTCCTATGGCTACACCTTC
TRBJ2-3	.	TRBV3-1	.	CASSRRDTPSGGTWSTDTQYF	TGTGCCAGCAGCCGTAGGGACACACCCTCTGGGGGGACTTGGAGCACAGATACGCAGTATTTT
TRBJ1-1	.	TRBV29-1	once	CSVNRAAEAFF	TGCAGCGTGAACAGGGCTGCTGAAGCTTTCTTT
TRBJ2-7	.	TRBV21-1	.	CASSKELGQAYEQYF	TGTGCCAGCAGCAAAGAATTGGGACAGGCCTACGAGCAGTACTTC
TRBJ2-7	.	TRBV7-8	.	CASSFTPAYEQYF	TGTGCCAGCAGCTTTACCCCCGCGTACGAGCAGTACTTC
TRBJ1-2	.	TRBV6-6	.	CASSYQDLNTYGYTF	TGTGCCAGCAGTTACCAAGACCTGAACACATATGGCTACACCTTC
TRBJ2-7	TRBD1	TRBV9	.	CASSVQTGDEQYF	TGTGCCAGCAGCGTCCAGACAGGGGACGAGCAGTACTTC
TRBJ2-5	TRBD2	TRBV11-1	.	CASSLAASGSLGETQYF	TGTGCCAGCAGCTTAGCCGCTAGCGGGAGTTTAGGAGAGACCCAGTACTTC
TRBJ2-3	TRBD2	TRBV11-2	.	CASSLPSGAAGTDTQYF	TGTGCCAGCAGCCTCCCGAGCGGGGCCGCCGGCACAGATACGCAGTATTTT